The present T cell receptor beta chain was sequenced within a study of blood T cell repertoires in COVID-19. Overall study context: Material from acute and convalescent COVID-19 was sourced from the United States, Italy and Spain. The cDNA or gDNA used as material had been derived from T cells, B-cell-depleted T cells, or PBMCs.

Authors' analysis steps: Nucleated cell counts were estimated from reference gene primer amplification. Here immunoSEQ multiplex PCR was the method, and the copy in TCRdb shows in-frame clones only, minus some. That table gives V, J and clone size, and the DNA gave D and trimming. The sample includes approximately 130,000 clones, 82% seen only once; the top ten take about 12%. The CDR3 runs to 15 residues. The chain recombines TRBV21-1 with TRBJ2-2; TRBD1, as called in the table, went unchecked against the DNA. TRBV21-1 is termed a pseudogene. The sequenced material came from peripheral blood. This TCR derives from a human donor in a cohort sampled during active COVID-19. CDR3: CASRVGTTTHGELFF. The CDR3 nucleotides read TGTGCCAGCAGAGTCGGGACAACGACCCACGGGGAGCTGTTTTTT.